These 19 T cell receptor beta chains originate from one sample sequenced in a study of OX40 agonist ivuxolimab in advanced cancers. Method: immunoSEQ multiplex PCR; TCRdb's copy keeps in-frame clones and lacks some. The sample has tens of thousands of clones; over 75% are singletons. This specimen was CD4+ or CD8+ T cells sorted from blood, taken in a trial of the OX40 agonist ivuxolimab. The source of these receptors is an adult with an advanced solid tumor such as melanoma, head and neck, liver or kidney cancer.

CDR3 coding DNA: TGTGCCAGCAGCGAGTGGGACAGCTCCTACGAGCAGTACTTC. Its translation is CASSEWDSSYEQYF. The genes are TRBV5-8 and TRBJ2-7, with 7 positions matching TRBD1. The germline V gene encodes CDR1 SGHTS and CDR2 YDEGEE. Trimming took 4 bases from V and 0 from J; bases not matched to a gene: 4. The CDR3 is 14 amino acids.

V gene TRBV5-1 combines with J gene TRBJ2-5, with D perhaps matching TRBD1 (5 bases). The CDR3 is made up of 15 amino acids. The germline V gene has CDR1 SGHRS and CDR2 YFSETQ. V lost 0 bases and J lost 2, with 11 bases in between. Here the CDR3 reads CASSLVGLLQETQYF. In DNA, the CDR3 is TGCGCCAGCAGCTTGGTGGGGCTCCTGCAAGAGACCCAGTACTTC.

This clone was seen a handful of times. Additional DNA sequences in this sample encode the identical CDR3. The chain is built from TRBV18 and TRBJ1-2, with D unresolved. The CDR3 extends over 13 amino acids. Between the trimmed V and J ends, which lost 2 bases and 2 bases, there was a span of 6 bases. Germline-derived CDR1 and CDR2 are KGHSH and LQKENI. The CDR3 nucleotides are TGTGCCAGCTCACCAGATGGAAACTATGGCTACACCTTC. It translates to CASSPDGNYGYTF.

This CDR3 is CASSFSTDPRGLTF. The DNA for the CDR3 is TGCGCCAGCAGCTTCTCTACGGACCCCCGGGGTCTGACTTTC. The chain has TRBV5-1 and TRBJ2-6, with D maybe TRBD2 (5 bases). Germline lookup yields CDR1 SGHRS and CDR2 YFSETQ. Trimming cost V 2 bases and J 16 bases, with 19 bases left between them. The CDR3 consists of 14 residues.

CDR3 sequence reads: CASSELMRGEAFF. CDR3 nucleotide sequence: TGTGCCAGCAGTGAACTCATGAGGGGTGAAGCTTTCTTT. The chain employs TRBV2 and TRBJ1-1, with D maybe TRBD1 (5 bases). The length of the CDR3 is 13 residues. Trimming took off 2 bases at V and 7 bases at J, with 11 bases between the two ends. Germline lookup yields CDR1 SNHLY and CDR2 FYNNEI.

The V gene is TRBV27, the J gene TRBJ2-7; 9 bases are a match to TRBD1. The CDR3 has 13 amino acids. Germline assignment: CDR1 MNHEY and CDR2 SMNVEV (reference sequence). V trimming: 7 bases; J trimming: 0 bases; junction bases outside the gene matches: 1. CDR3 sequence reads: CASKGQGSYEQYF. As DNA, the CDR3 is TGTGCCAGCAAGGGACAGGGCTCCTACGAGCAGTACTTC.

The J gene is TRBJ1-2, the V gene TRBV4-2, with D possibly being TRBD1 (6 bases). V lost 5 bases, J lost 2 bases, and 9 bases lay in between. CDR3 length: 13 residues. Germline V gives CDR1 LGHNA, CDR2 YNFKEQ. CDR3 in amino acids: CASSTDRNYGYTF. The CDR3 DNA sequence: TGTGCCAGCAGCACCGACAGGAACTATGGCTACACCTTC.

The V gene is TRBV11-1, the J gene TRBJ2-5; 10 positions agree with TRBD2. The CDR3 loop spans 16 amino acids. Trimming cost V 5 bases and J 1 base; bases outside gene matches: 7. Germline CDR1 and CDR2: SGHAT and FQDESV (reference sequence). The CDR3 is CASSGVAGGSQETQYF. In DNA, the CDR3 is TGTGCCAGCAGCGGAGTAGCGGGGGGTAGCCAAGAGACCCAGTACTTC.

The chain uses TRBV6-6 and TRBJ1-6, with 11 bases that match TRBD1. Germline V gene data show CDR1 as MNHNY and CDR2 as SVGAGI (reference sequence). Germline trimming cut 8 bases from V and 10 bases from J; bases unmatched to any gene: 7. The CDR3 spans 14 residues. The DNA of the CDR3 is TGTGCCAGCGGAAGGGACAGGGGGGGCTCACCCCTCCACTTT. Its protein is CASGRDRGGSPLHF.

The V call is TRBV7-9, the J call TRBJ2-2; no clear D gene. The CDR3 has 13 residues. CDR1 SEHNR and CDR2 FQNEAQ come from the germline V gene (reference sequence). V was cut by 7 bases and J by 1 base, with 7 bases left in between. The CDR3 loop is CASTPLNTGELFF. In nucleotides, the CDR3 is TGTGCCAGCACCCCTTTGAACACCGGGGAGCTGTTTTTT.

The chain links TRBV18 to TRBJ2-3, with 7 nucleotides matching TRBD1. V lost 8 bases to trimming and J lost 2 bases; unmatched junction nucleotides: 7. CDR1 KGHSH and CDR2 LQKENI come from the germline V gene. The CDR3 totals 14 residues. Written as DNA, the CDR3 is TGTGCCAGCACCCGACAGGGAATCACAGATACGCAGTATTTT. This sequence encodes CASTRQGITDTQYF.

The chain is built from TRBV4-2 and TRBJ2-5; a weak D match, TRBD2 (6 bases). The CDR3 loop spans 13 amino acids. Germline CDR1 is LGHNA and CDR2 is YNFKEQ. The V end lost 1 base, the J end lost 11 bases, and 14 bases lay between the germline ends. CDR3 nucleotide sequence: TGTGCCAGCAGCCAAGTCCTGGAGGGAGAGCAGTACTTC. Amino acids: CASSQVLEGEQYF.

The CDR3 spells CASSQVFRDREGTEAFF. The DNA of the CDR3 is TGTGCCAGCAGCCAAGTCTTTCGGGACAGGGAAGGTACTGAAGCTTTCTTT. The V and J genes are TRBV7-3 and TRBJ1-1; 9 bases fit TRBD1. V was pared by 5 bases and J by 5 bases, with 15 bases of the junction left unmatched. Germline CDR1 SGHTA, CDR2 FQGTGA. This CDR3 comprises 17 residues.

The J gene is TRBJ1-4, the V gene TRBV5-6; 9 bases map to TRBD1. The trim removed 7 bases at V and 8 bases at J, leaving 9 bases unmatched. The CDR3 totals 14 residues. CDR1 and CDR2 from the germline V gene are SGHDT and YYEEEE. Here the CDR3 reads CASSAQGAFEKLFF. As DNA, the CDR3 is TGTGCCAGCTCCGCACAGGGGGCTTTCGAAAAACTGTTTTTT. Variable domain in full (rest from reference TRBV5-6 and TRBJ1-4): DAGVTQSPTHLIKTRGQQVTLRCSPKSGHDTVSWYQQALGQGPQFIFQYYEEEERQRGNFPDRFSGHQFPNYSSELNVNALLLGDSALYLCASSAQGAFEKLFFGSGTQLSVL.

This sequence joins TRBV6-1 and TRBJ2-1; 10 bases line up with TRBD2. Per germline, CDR1 MNHNS and CDR2 SASEGT. The CDR3 spans 14 residues. Unmatched junction bases numbered 8, after V lost 7 bases and J lost 8 bases. This CDR3 is CASNSLAGAYEQFF. CDR3 DNA: TGTGCCAGCAACTCCCTAGCGGGAGCATATGAGCAGTTCTTC.

This clone was recorded once. The chain recombines TRBV5-3 with TRBJ2-7; D gene uncertain. TRBV5-3 is an open reading frame, and its role is uncertain. V lost 0 bases and J 3 bases, leaving 1 base between the germline ends. This CDR3 is built from 11 residues. The chain's CDR3 is CARSLGYEQYF. DNA of the CDR3: TGTGCCAGAAGCTTGGGCTACGAGCAGTACTTC.

The rearrangement links TRBV12-2 to TRBJ1-1. TRBV12-2 is a recognized pseudogene. This CDR3 comprises 15 residues. The CDR3 sequence: CASRPRTFRNTEAFF. CDR3 sequence (DNA): TGTGCAAGTCGCCCCCGGACCTTCCGGAACACTGAAGCTTTCTTT.

This rearrangement joins TRBV2 to TRBJ2-2; either TRBD1 or TRBD2 may fit D (5 bases each). V lost 1 base and J lost 7, with 10 bases in between. Germline V gives CDR1 SNHLY, CDR2 FYNNEI. CDR3 length equals 14 residues. The CDR3 region has the DNA TGTGCCAGCAGTGAAGAGGGGACGGGCGGGGAGCTGTTTTTT. Its protein product is CASSEEGTGGELFF.

CDR3 DNA sequence: TGTGCCAGCAGTAGGACTAGGAGCTCCTACGAGCAGTACTTC. Translated: CASSRTRSSYEQYF. The V call is TRBV2, the J call TRBJ2-7; 7 positions agree with TRBD2. The junction had 4 bases not matched to a gene; V was cut back by 5 bases and J by 0 bases. Looked up from germline, CDR1 is SNHLY and CDR2 is FYNNEI. The CDR3 is 14 amino acids. The full variable domain, in which reference TRBV2 and TRBJ2-7 provide the parts outside the CDR3, is EPEVTQTPSHQVTQMGQEVILRCVPISNHLYFYWYRQILGQKVEFLVSFYNNEISEKSEIFDDQFSVERPDGSNFTLKIRSTKLEDSAMYFCASSRTRSSYEQYFGPGTRLTVT.